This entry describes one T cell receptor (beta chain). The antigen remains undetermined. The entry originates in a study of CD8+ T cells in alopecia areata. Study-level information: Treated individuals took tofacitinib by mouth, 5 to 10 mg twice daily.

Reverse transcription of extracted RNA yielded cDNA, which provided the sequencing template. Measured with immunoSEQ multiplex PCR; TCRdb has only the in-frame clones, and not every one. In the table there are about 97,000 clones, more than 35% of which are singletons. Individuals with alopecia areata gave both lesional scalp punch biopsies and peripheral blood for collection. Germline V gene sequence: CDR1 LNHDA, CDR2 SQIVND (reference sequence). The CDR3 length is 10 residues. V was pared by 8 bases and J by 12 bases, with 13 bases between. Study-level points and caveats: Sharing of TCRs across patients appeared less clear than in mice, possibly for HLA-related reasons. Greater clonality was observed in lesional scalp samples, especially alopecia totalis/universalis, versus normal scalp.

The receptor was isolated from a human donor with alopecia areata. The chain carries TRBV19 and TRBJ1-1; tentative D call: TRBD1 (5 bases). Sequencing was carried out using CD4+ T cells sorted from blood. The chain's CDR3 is CASWDAGSFF. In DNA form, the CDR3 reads TGTGCCAGTTGGGACGCCGGTTCTTTCTTT.